The source of this TCR beta chain is a study of blood T cell repertoires in COVID-19. CDR3 length equals 13 residues. Comment on this clone: One junction end does not reproduce the germline sequence, and a read error may be involved.

How the authors handled the data: Reference gene primer amplification in the assay estimated nucleated cell counts. Generated by immunoSEQ multiplex PCR, the TCRdb table keeps only in-frame clones and is missing some. V and J calls and clone size come straight from that table; D and trimming were deduced from the DNA. The sample lists 73,000 or so clones; around 83% were seen once. This TCR was sampled from a man aged 50 to 59 with active COVID-19. The V and J genes are TRBV12-3 or TRBV12-4 and TRBJ1-3, with 10 positions matching TRBD1. Sequences were obtained from peripheral blood. The CDR3 nucleotides are TGTGCCAGCAGTTTTGGACAGGGGGAGTCCCCGGGCTTT. It codes for CASSFGQGESPGF.